This TCR beta chain stems from a study of cytomegalovirus exposure and HLA in healthy donors. A remark on this clone: Its antigen is as yet unknown.

Findings of the study overall: Researchers reported that a few CMV-associated chains were confirmed in vitro as CMV antigen-specific.

It was with 60 Vbeta and 13 Jbeta primers that the PCR ran. In the study's own analysis: In a later analysis, the count reached 80 million or so unique TCR beta chains, with roughly 11 million shared. Clones were read by immunoSEQ multiplex PCR, and TCRdb kept only the in-frame ones, dropping some. The DNA gave D and trimming, while V, J and clone size come from that table. The repertoire consists of some 160,000 clones, with around four fifths occurring once and the leading ten covering 3.4%. The specimen was PBMCs. This TCR derives from a male donor in good health and CMV-seronegative.

The DNA of the CDR3 is TGCGCCAGCAGCCCCTATTCAGAGGGCCCCGGGGAGCTGTTTTTT. Residues: CASSPYSEGPGELFF. The J gene is TRBJ2-2, the V gene TRBV4-1; a weak D match, TRBD2 (5 bases). Germline CDR1 is MGHRA and CDR2 is YSYEKL. This CDR3 region has 15 residues. Trimming shortened V by 4 bases and J by 6 bases, and 15 bases separated the two germline ends.